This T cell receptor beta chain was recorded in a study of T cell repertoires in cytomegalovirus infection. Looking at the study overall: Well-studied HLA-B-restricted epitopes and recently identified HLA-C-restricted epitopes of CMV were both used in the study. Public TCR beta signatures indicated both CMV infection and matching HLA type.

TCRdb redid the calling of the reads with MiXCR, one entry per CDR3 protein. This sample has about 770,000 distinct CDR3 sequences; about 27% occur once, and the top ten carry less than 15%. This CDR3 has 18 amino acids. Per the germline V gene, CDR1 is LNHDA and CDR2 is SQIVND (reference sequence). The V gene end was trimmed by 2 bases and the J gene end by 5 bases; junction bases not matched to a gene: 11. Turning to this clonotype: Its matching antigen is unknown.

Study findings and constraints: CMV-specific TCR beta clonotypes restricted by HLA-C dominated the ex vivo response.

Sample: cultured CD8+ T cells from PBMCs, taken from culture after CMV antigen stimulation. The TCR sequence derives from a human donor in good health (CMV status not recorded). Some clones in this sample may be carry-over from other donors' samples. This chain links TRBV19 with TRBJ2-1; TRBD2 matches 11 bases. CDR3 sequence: CASSIYSGGAGADNEQFF. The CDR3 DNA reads TGTGCCAGTAGTATATATAGCGGGGGGGCAGGGGCCGACAATGAGCAGTTCTTC.